The TCR beta chain described here comes from a study of T-cell reconstitution after alpha-beta-depleted transplantation in children. Germline V gene sequence: CDR1 SEHNR, CDR2 FQNEAQ (reference sequence). The CDR3 totals 16 residues. V shed 1 base and J shed 0 bases, with 9 bases lying between them. A library of TCRbeta sequences, prepared with unique molecular identifiers, was generated. One entry per CDR3 protein results from TCRdb running MiXCR on the PCR reads. The sample shows over 45,000 distinct CDR3 sequences, 5.8% of them seen only once. This clonotype has at least ten counts. The specimen was PBMCs, mostly from graft donor cells, collected 60 days after TCRalphabeta/CD19-depleted stem cell transplant. The chain carries TRBV7-9 and TRBJ1-4; D gene unclear. The sequence derives from a female patient under 10 years old who had a stem cell transplant for aplastic anemia, so the T cells may come from the graft donor. The CDR3 coding sequence is TGTGCCAGCAGCTTAGATTGGCGTGCAACTAATGAAAAACTGTTTTTT. Protein: CASSLDWRATNEKLFF. Together with reference TRBV7-9 and TRBJ1-4, the CDR3 gives the full variable domain: DTGVSQNPRHKITKRGQNVTFRCDPISEHNRLYWYRQTLGQGPEFLTYFQNEAQLEKSRLLSDRFSAERPKGSFSTLEIQRTEQGDSAMYLCASSLDWRATNEKLFFGSGTQLSVL.